The next 23 T cell receptor beta chains were all read from a single sample in a study of blood T cell repertoires in COVID-19. Sequencing was performed with immunoSEQ multiplex PCR; in TCRdb, only in-frame clones are kept and a portion is missing. The table has more than 95,000 clones, 85% seen once. Sequencing was done on a sample of peripheral blood. Receptor source: a woman aged 80 or over with acute or convalescent COVID-19.

The genes are TRBV6-2 or TRBV6-3 and TRBJ2-3; TRBD2 might be the D (7 bases). CDR3 length: 14 amino acids. Germline CDR1 and CDR2: MNHEY and SVGEGT. Trimming took 5 bases from V and 5 from J, leaving 14 bases between them. CDR3 DNA: TGTGCCAGCAGTCCCGGGGGGCCTTTAGATACGCAGTATTTT. It codes for CASSPGGPLDTQYF.

This sequence joins TRBV5-1 and TRBJ2-7, with 8 bases fitting TRBD1. Germline V gene data show CDR1 as SGHRS and CDR2 as YFSETQ. The length of the CDR3 is 12 residues. V was pared by 7 bases and J by 2 bases, with 2 bases of the junction left unmatched. The CDR3 sequence: CASGQGPYEQYF. CDR3 nucleotides: TGCGCCAGCGGACAGGGCCCCTACGAGCAGTACTTC.

This clone was observed a handful of times. The V call is TRBV28, the J call TRBJ2-2, with D perhaps matching TRBD1 (6 bases). The CDR3 is made up of 15 amino acids. Germline assignment: CDR1 MDHEN and CDR2 SYDVKM. V was cut by 1 base and J by 7 bases, with 13 bases left in between. For the CDR3, the DNA is TGTGCCAGCAGTTTATCAGGGGACAAGGACGGGGAGCTGTTTTTT. As protein: CASSLSGDKDGELFF.

CDR3: CASSPTRGTDTQYF. As DNA, the CDR3 is TGTGCCAGCAGTCCGACCAGGGGCACAGATACGCAGTATTTT. The gene calls are TRBV6-5 and TRBJ2-3; perhaps TRBD1 as D (5 bases). Germline V gene sequence: CDR1 MNHEY, CDR2 SVGAGI. CDR3 size: 14 residues. Trimming removed 5 bases at V and 1 base at J, with 10 bases between.

The chain couples TRBV7-9 to TRBJ1-2; TRBD1 matches at 7 bases. The V segment lost 5 bases and the J segment 1 base; nucleotides outside the gene matches: 10. Germline V CDR1 and CDR2: SEHNR, FQNEAQ (reference sequence). This CDR3 spans 16 amino acids. The CDR3 sequence is CASSAGTETFNYGYTF. CDR3 bases: TGTGCCAGCAGCGCCGGGACAGAGACGTTTAACTATGGCTACACCTTC.

This clone showed up just once. The chain's CDR3 is CASSLGATEAFF. The CDR3, as DNA: TGTGCCAGCAGCTTAGGCGCCACTGAAGCTTTCTTT. This chain joins TRBV7-2 and TRBJ1-1, with D unresolved. Germline lookup yields CDR1 SGHTA and CDR2 FQGNSA. V shed 1 base and J shed 4 bases, with 4 bases lying between them. The CDR3 runs to 12 residues.

The chain is built from TRBV2 and TRBJ1-6, with 7 nucleotides matching TRBD1. This CDR3 contains 18 residues. The J segment lost 0 bases and the V segment lost 2 bases, leaving 7 bases of the junction unmatched. Germline V gene lookup returns CDR1 SNHLY and CDR2 FYNNEI. CDR3 bases: TGTGCCAGCAGTGAAAGGGGACAGCTTAGCTCCTATAATTCACCCCTCCACTTT. Translating gives CASSERGQLSSYNSPLHF. The whole variable domain, remainder taken from reference TRBV2 and TRBJ1-6, is EPEVTQTPSHQVTQMGQEVILRCVPISNHLYFYWYRQILGQKVEFLVSFYNNEISEKSEIFDDQFSVERPDGSNFTLKIRSTKLEDSAMYFCASSERGQLSSYNSPLHFGNGTRLTVT.

The rearrangement links TRBV20-1 to TRBJ1-5; D may be TRBD1 (5 bases). There are 16 residues in the CDR3. The V gene lost 3 bases and the J gene lost 5 bases, with 20 bases spanning the gap. Germline CDR1 is DFQATT and CDR2 is SNEGSKA (reference sequence). CDR3 in amino acids: CSASAGGKRGDQPQHF. DNA for the CDR3: TGCAGTGCTAGTGCCGGCGGGAAAAGGGGCGATCAGCCCCAGCATTTT.

The rearrangement uses TRBV11-2 and TRBJ2-2; perhaps TRBD1 as D (7 bases). CDR3 length: 16 residues. Germline values: CDR1 SGHAT, CDR2 FQNNGV. The V gene lost 5 bases and the J gene lost 3 bases, with 16 bases spanning the gap. The CDR3 sequence is CASSLSPRGDTGELFF. The DNA of the CDR3 is TGTGCCAGCAGCCTAAGCCCCAGGGGGGACACCGGGGAGCTGTTTTTT.

This clone occurred a few times. The V and J genes are TRBV18 and TRBJ1-1; TRBD1 aligns across 8 bases. J gave up 6 bases and V 6 bases, and 12 bases lay outside the gene matches. The CDR3 runs to 15 residues. Germline values: CDR1 KGHSH, CDR2 LQKENI. CDR3 loop: CASSGQGRWVAEAFF. The CDR3 nucleotides are TGTGCCAGCTCCGGACAGGGCAGGTGGGTCGCTGAAGCTTTCTTT.

The chain couples TRBV7-9 to TRBJ1-1; 7 bases align to TRBD1. The V segment lost 8 bases and the J segment 12 bases; nucleotides outside the gene matches: 18. From germline, CDR1 is SEHNR and CDR2 FQNEAQ (reference sequence). CDR3 length: 14 amino acids. CDR3 sequence reads: CASDSGQKSSESFF. CDR3 sequence (DNA): TGTGCCAGCGATTCGGGACAGAAATCATCGGAGTCTTTCTTT.

Only one count was recorded for this clone. This chain links TRBV5-1 with TRBJ2-1, with TRBD2 matching 8 bases. V lost 0 bases and J lost 6; bases outside the gene matches: 5. Per the germline V gene, CDR1 is SGHRS and CDR2 is YFSETQ. The CDR3 loop spans 15 amino acids. DNA of the CDR3: TGCGCCAGCAGCTTGGCCCCGGGGGGGGGCAATGAGCAGTTCTTC. Protein product: CASSLAPGGGNEQFF. Based on the CDR3 plus reference TRBV5-1 and TRBJ2-1, the full variable domain is KAGVTQTPRYLIKTRGQQVTLSCSPISGHRSVSWYQQTPGQGLQFLFEYFSETQRNKGNFPGRFSGRQFSNSRSEMNVSTLELGDSALYLCASSLAPGGGNEQFFGPGTRLTVL.

V and J are TRBV7-9 and TRBJ1-1; D possibly corresponds to TRBD1 (6 bases). The CDR3 loop spans 12 amino acids. Germline V CDR1 and CDR2: SEHNR, FQNEAQ (reference sequence). V was clipped by 4 bases and J by 7 bases, with 10 bases between them. The CDR3 loop reads CASSSQGGEAFF. The CDR3 DNA is TGTGCCAGCAGCTCACAGGGTGGTGAAGCTTTCTTT.

The chain joins TRBV7-9 to TRBJ1-2; TRBD1 is a possible D gene (6 bases). Trimming stripped 6 bases from V and 7 bases from J, with 27 bases between. The CDR3 has 17 amino acids. CDR1 and CDR2 from the germline V gene are SEHNR and FQNEAQ (reference sequence). The CDR3 spells CASRLMRMPAGEGGYTF. CDR3 DNA: TGTGCCAGCAGACTTATGCGCATGCCGGCAGGGGAGGGTGGCTACACCTTC.

The V gene is TRBV12-3 or TRBV12-4, the J gene TRBJ1-1; D is uncertain. The CDR3 spans 13 residues. Trimming stripped 1 base from V and 3 bases from J, with 6 bases between. The CDR3 DNA sequence: TGTGCCAGCAGTTTAGGCGAGGACACTGAAGCTTTCTTT. Protein: CASSLGEDTEAFF.

J is TRBJ1-2 and V is TRBV5-1; 9 positions agree with TRBD1. Germline CDR1 and CDR2: SGHRS and YFSETQ. V trimming: 3 bases; J trimming: 7 bases; junction bases outside the gene matches: 10. The CDR3 runs to 15 residues. The CDR3 reads CASSSSRDRVSGYTF. DNA for the CDR3: TGCGCCAGCAGCTCGAGCCGGGACAGGGTTTCTGGCTACACCTTC.

The rearrangement uses TRBV28 and TRBJ1-5; D unresolved. The length of the CDR3 is 15 residues. Per germline, CDR1 MDHEN and CDR2 SYDVKM. V was pared by 2 bases and J by 3 bases, with 11 bases between. CDR3 bases: TGTGCCAGCAGTTTAACCACGGTTTACAATCAGCCCCAGCATTTT. This encodes CASSLTTVYNQPQHF.

This clone came up once. The chain has TRBV18 and TRBJ1-1; tentatively, D is TRBD1 (5 bases). The ends were cut back, 3 bases at V and 1 base at J, with 9 bases in the middle. Germline CDR1 is KGHSH and CDR2 is LQKENI. The CDR3 contains 14 residues. The CDR3 DNA reads as TGTGCCAGCTCACCCACCGGGGGGAACACTGAAGCTTTCTTT. It specifies CASSPTGGNTEAFF.

This chain uses TRBV2 with TRBJ1-2; TRBD1 agrees at 8 bases. The V segment lost 8 bases and the J segment 6 bases; nucleotides outside the gene matches: 8. Germline V gene lookup returns CDR1 SNHLY and CDR2 FYNNEI. The CDR3 contains 13 residues. CDR3 sequence: CASRAGGADGYTF. DNA for the CDR3: TGTGCCAGCCGGGCAGGGGGCGCTGATGGCTACACCTTC. The full variable domain, with the rest looked up from reference TRBV2 and TRBJ1-2, is EPEVTQTPSHQVTQMGQEVILRCVPISNHLYFYWYRQILGQKVEFLVSFYNNEISEKSEIFDDQFSVERPDGSNFTLKIRSTKLEDSAMYFCASRAGGADGYTFGSGTRLTVV.

The CDR3 DNA follows: TGTGCCAGCAGCCAAGGTCTAGTGGACAAGCATTTT. It encodes CASSQGLVDKHF. The V and J genes are TRBV3-1 (or the pseudogene TRBV3-2) and TRBJ1-5; D is possibly TRBD1 (5 bases). Trimming removed 1 base at V and 14 bases at J, with 12 bases between. This CDR3 spans 12 amino acids. The germline V gene has CDR1 LGHDT and CDR2 YNNKEL (reference sequence).

V gene TRBV6-5 combines with J gene TRBJ1-5; D is possibly TRBD1 (6 bases). Trimming cost V 7 bases and J 0 bases, with 13 bases left between them. The CDR3 is made up of 15 amino acids. Germline V gene lookup returns CDR1 MNHEY and CDR2 SVGAGI. Here the CDR3 reads CASTSGQSSNQPQHF. The CDR3 DNA follows: TGTGCCAGCACCTCCGGACAGAGTAGCAATCAGCCCCAGCATTTT.

This chain connects TRBV4-1 to TRBJ2-7; TRBD1 agrees at 10 bases. The germline V gene encodes CDR1 MGHRA and CDR2 YSYEKL. The trim removed 4 bases at V and 0 bases at J, leaving 12 bases unmatched. This CDR3 has 18 amino acids. The CDR3 coding sequence is TGCGCCAGCAGCCCCGAGAACCCCGGGACAGGGGCCTCCTACGAGCAGTACTTC. Amino acids: CASSPENPGTGASYEQYF.

The V call is TRBV19, the J call TRBJ2-6; 8 bases match TRBD1. There are 15 residues in the CDR3. CDR1 and CDR2 (germline): LNHDA, SQIVND (reference sequence). The V and J ends lost 6 bases and 2 bases, in that order; junction bases with no gene match: 3. The CDR3 DNA is TGTGCCAGTAGAACACAGGGGGCTGGGGCCAACGTCCTGACTTTC. It translates to CASRTQGAGANVLTF.